A single sample gave rise to the 11 T cell receptor beta chains below, sequenced in a study of early T cells in non-severe SARS-CoV-2 infection. TCRdb analysed the 5' RACE reads with MiXCR anew, one entry per CDR3 protein. In the table there are 55,000 to 80,000 distinct CDR3 sequences, about 11% of which are singletons. The sequencing input was whole blood. The receptors stem from an adult who was a healthcare worker with PCR-confirmed SARS-CoV-2 infection or an uninfected control (not recorded which).

The chain uses TRBV11-3 and TRBJ2-3; tentatively, D is TRBD2 (5 bases). CDR3 length: 14 residues. From germline, CDR1 is SGHNT and CDR2 YENEEA. V was shortened by 2 bases and J by 2 bases, with 8 bases between the two germline ends. CDR3 DNA: TGTGCCAGCAGCTTAACGGGGAACACAGATACGCAGTATTTT. Translating it yields CASSLTGNTDTQYF.

The chain recombines TRBV20-1 with TRBJ2-7; 9 nucleotides match TRBD1. V was pared by 4 bases and J by 2 bases, with 3 bases of the junction left unmatched. The CDR3 is made up of 13 amino acids. Per germline, CDR1 DFQATT and CDR2 SNEGSKA (reference sequence). Here the CDR3 reads CSATTGGTYEQYF. The DNA of the CDR3 is TGCAGTGCTACGACAGGGGGTACCTACGAGCAGTACTTC.

V gene TRBV28 combines with J gene TRBJ2-6; D is possibly TRBD1 or TRBD2 (5 bases each). The germline gives CDR1 MDHEN, CDR2 SYDVKM. The CDR3 runs to 20 residues. The ends were cut back, 2 bases at V and 0 bases at J, with 20 bases in the middle. The DNA of the CDR3 is TGTGCCAGCAGTTTAGGAGACTGGGACCCAACTGGCTCTGGGGCCAACGTCCTGACTTTC. Translated: CASSLGDWDPTGSGANVLTF.

The table lists this clonotype with many counts. The chain uses TRBV6-2 or TRBV6-3 and TRBJ2-7, with 8 bases matching TRBD2. J was trimmed by 5 bases and V by 8 bases; bases with no gene match: 8. Per germline, CDR1 MNHEY and CDR2 SVGEGT. The length of the CDR3 is 13 residues. The CDR3 bases are TGTGCCAGCGAATCGGGAGGGCTCCACGAGCAGTACTTC. Translating gives CASESGGLHEQYF.

This clonotype appeared many times. V gene TRBV7-9 combines with J gene TRBJ2-1, with 7 bases that match TRBD2. Germline CDR1 SEHNR, CDR2 FQNEAQ (reference sequence). CDR3 length: 18 amino acids. The V and J ends lost 3 bases and 6 bases, in that order; junction bases with no gene match: 17. The CDR3 sequence is CASSLGPLGREHLNEQFF. CDR3 in DNA: TGTGCCAGCAGCTTGGGCCCACTCGGGCGGGAGCACCTCAATGAGCAGTTCTTC.

At least ten counts were recorded for this clonotype. This chain links TRBV20-1 with TRBJ2-3, with D unresolved. CDR1 and CDR2 (germline): DFQATT, SNEGSKA (reference sequence). The CDR3 runs to 11 residues. The CDR3 coding sequence is TGCAGCGCAAGAACTGTAGATACGCAGTATTTT. Residues: CSARTVDTQYF.

This clonotype was found many times. J is TRBJ2-2 and V is TRBV7-3, with D unresolved. CDR1 is SGHTA, CDR2 FQGTGA, per germline. This CDR3 region has 13 residues. V lost 6 bases and J 1 base, leaving 6 bases between the germline ends. The DNA for the CDR3 is TGTGCCAGCAGTCCGGGGAACACCGGGGAGCTGTTTTTT. Translated, it gives CASSPGNTGELFF.

Many counts were recorded for this clonotype. A junction boundary mismatches the germline segment, possibly from a read error. The rearrangement uses TRBV18 and TRBJ2-1, with 11 bases fitting TRBD1. This CDR3 has 13 residues. Germline-derived CDR1 and CDR2 are KGHSH and LQKENI. CDR3 sequence (DNA): TGTGCCAGCTCACCTTCTTCCGGACAGGGGGCCAAGTTC. The encoded protein is CASSPSSGQGAKF. The variable domain in full, completed from reference TRBV18 and TRBJ2-1, reads NAGVMQNPRHLVRRRGQEARLRCSPMKGHSHVYWYRQLPEEGLKFMVYLQKENIIDESGMPKERFSAEFPKEGPSILRIQQVVRGDSAAYFCASSPSSGQGAKFGPGTRLTVL.

This clonotype came up a few times. The chain has TRBV12-3 or TRBV12-4 and TRBJ2-4; D gene uncertain. The CDR3 runs 11 residues. V was trimmed by 6 bases and J by 7 bases, leaving 7 bases between them. CDR3 coding DNA: TGTGCCAGCAGCCCCGGGAACATTCAGTACTTC. Protein: CASSPGNIQYF.

This clonotype was detected ten times or more. The J gene is TRBJ2-1, the V gene TRBV6-5; TRBD1 or TRBD2 may be the D gene (5 bases each). The CDR3 consists of 15 residues. The V end lost 5 bases, the J end lost 2 bases, and 13 bases lay between the germline ends. The germline CDR1 and CDR2 sequences are MNHEY and SVGAGI. The DNA of the CDR3 is TGTGCCAGCAGTCACCGGGACGCAACCTACAATGAGCAGTTCTTC. As protein: CASSHRDATYNEQFF.

The chain carries TRBV12-3 or TRBV12-4 and TRBJ2-5; possibly TRBD2 for D (6 bases). The V gene lost 7 bases and the J gene lost 3 bases, with 12 bases spanning the gap. This CDR3 is built from 13 residues. The DNA of the CDR3 is TGTGCCAGCAACGGAGGGCCGGAAGAGACCCAGTACTTC. Its protein is CASNGGPEETQYF.